This entry is about one TCR beta chain. This specimen belongs to a study of blood T cell repertoires in COVID-19. Study-wide context: Samples representing acute and convalescent COVID-19 were sourced from the United States, Italy and Spain. The cDNA or gDNA used as material had been derived from T cells, B-cell-depleted T cells, or PBMCs.

CDR3 length: 15 amino acids. CDR1 is SGHAT and CDR2 is FQNNGV in the germline V gene. The germline V and J ends were trimmed by 0 bases and 3 bases, with 11 bases remaining between them. Generated by immunoSEQ multiplex PCR, the TCRdb table keeps only in-frame clones and is missing some. The repertoire consists of approximately 59,000 clones, with approximately 88% occurring once and the leading ten covering around 20%. The clonotype comes from a human donor in a cohort sampled during active COVID-19. The specimen was peripheral blood. The gene calls are TRBV11-2 and TRBJ2-5; the D is unclear. The CDR3 DNA reads as TGTGCCAGCAGCTTAGATCCTACTCCGGAAGAGACCCAGTACTTC. Its translation: CASSLDPTPEETQYF.